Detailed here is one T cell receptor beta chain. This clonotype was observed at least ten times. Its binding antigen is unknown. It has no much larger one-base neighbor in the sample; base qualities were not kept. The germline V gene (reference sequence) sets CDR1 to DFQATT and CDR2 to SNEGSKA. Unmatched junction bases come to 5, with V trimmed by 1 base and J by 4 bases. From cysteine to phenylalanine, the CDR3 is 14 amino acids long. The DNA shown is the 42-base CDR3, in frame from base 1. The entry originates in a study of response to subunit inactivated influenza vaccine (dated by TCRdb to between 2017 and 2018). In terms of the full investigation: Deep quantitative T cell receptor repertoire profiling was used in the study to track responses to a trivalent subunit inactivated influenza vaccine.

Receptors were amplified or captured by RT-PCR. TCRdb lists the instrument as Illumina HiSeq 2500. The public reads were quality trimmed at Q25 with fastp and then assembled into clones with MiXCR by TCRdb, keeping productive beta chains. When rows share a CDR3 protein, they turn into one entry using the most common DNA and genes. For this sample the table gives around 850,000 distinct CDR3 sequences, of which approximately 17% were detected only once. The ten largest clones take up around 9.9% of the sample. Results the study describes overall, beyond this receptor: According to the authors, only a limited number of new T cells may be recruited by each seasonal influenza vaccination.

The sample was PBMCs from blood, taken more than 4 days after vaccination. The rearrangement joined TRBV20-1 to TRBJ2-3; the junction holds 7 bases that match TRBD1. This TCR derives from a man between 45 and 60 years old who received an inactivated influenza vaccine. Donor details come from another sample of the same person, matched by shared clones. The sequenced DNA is TGCAGTGCTAGAGCCGGGACAGTTGCAGATACGCAGTATTTT. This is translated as CSARAGTVADTQYF.